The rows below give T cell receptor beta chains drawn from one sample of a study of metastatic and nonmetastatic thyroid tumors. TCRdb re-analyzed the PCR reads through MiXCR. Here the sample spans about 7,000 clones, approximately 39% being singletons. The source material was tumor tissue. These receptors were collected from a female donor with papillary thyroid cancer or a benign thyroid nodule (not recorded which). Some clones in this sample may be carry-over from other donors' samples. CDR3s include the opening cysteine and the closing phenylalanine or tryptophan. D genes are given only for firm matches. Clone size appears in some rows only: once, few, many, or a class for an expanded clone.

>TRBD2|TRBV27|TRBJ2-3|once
CASRRGLAGSSSTDTQYF
TGTGCCAGCAGGAGGGGACTAGCGGGAAGTTCCAGCACAGATACGCAGTATTTT
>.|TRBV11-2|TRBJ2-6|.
CASSFLASSGANVLTF
TGTGCCAGCAGCTTCCTAGCGAGCTCTGGGGCCAACGTCCTGACTTTC
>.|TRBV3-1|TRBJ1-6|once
CASSQTNSPLHF
TGTGCCAGCAGCCAGACAAATTCACCCCTCCACTTT
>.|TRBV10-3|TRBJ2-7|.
CAISHGGTSVYEQYF
TGTGCCATCAGCCACGGTGGTACGTCTGTCTACGAGCAGTACTTC
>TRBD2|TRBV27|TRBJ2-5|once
CASSQRGLAGEETQYF
TGTGCCAGCAGCCAGAGAGGACTAGCGGGAGAAGAGACCCAGTACTTC
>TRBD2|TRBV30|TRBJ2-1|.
CAWSRLAEDNEQFF
TGTGCCTGGAGTCGGCTAGCGGAGGACAATGAGCAGTTCTTC
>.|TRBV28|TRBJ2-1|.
CASIFRNEQFF
TGTGCCAGCATATTCCGCAATGAGCAGTTCTTC
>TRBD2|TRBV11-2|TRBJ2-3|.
CASSPRGSGSTSTDTQYF
TGTGCCAGCAGCCCCCGGGGTAGCGGGTCCACTAGCACAGATACGCAGTATTTT
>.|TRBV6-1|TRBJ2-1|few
CASRRDFYNEQFF
TGTGCCAGCAGGCGGGACTTCTACAATGAGCAGTTCTTC
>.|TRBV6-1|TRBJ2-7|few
CASSLSGGIYEQYF
TGTGCCAGCAGTCTATCAGGGGGGATCTACGAGCAGTACTTC
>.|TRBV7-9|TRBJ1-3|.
CASSFFGRPLDTIYF
TGTGCCAGCAGCTTCTTTGGTCGCCCTTTGGACACCATATATTTT
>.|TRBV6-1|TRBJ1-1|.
CASSDGFLGNTEAFF
TGTGCCAGCAGTGATGGGTTCTTGGGTAACACTGAAGCTTTCTTT
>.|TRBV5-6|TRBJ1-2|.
CASSYGQSQHYGYTF
TGTGCCAGCAGCTATGGACAGAGCCAGCACTATGGCTACACCTTC
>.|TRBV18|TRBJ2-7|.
CASSPQEYEQYF
TGTGCCAGCTCACCCCAGGAATACGAGCAGTACTTC
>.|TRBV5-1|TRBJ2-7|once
CASSLGQAYDQYF
TGCGCCAGCAGCTTGGGTCAGGCCTACGATCAGTACTTC
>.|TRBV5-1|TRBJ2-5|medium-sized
CASSLSSAQETQYF
TGCGCCAGCAGCTTGAGCAGCGCTCAAGAGACCCAGTACTTC
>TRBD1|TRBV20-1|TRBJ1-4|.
CSAGDRGNEKLFF
TGCAGTGCTGGGGACAGGGGCAATGAAAAACTGTTTTTT
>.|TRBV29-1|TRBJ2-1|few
CSVEGGLVDEQFF
TGCAGCGTTGAAGGGGGGTTAGTCGATGAGCAGTTCTTC
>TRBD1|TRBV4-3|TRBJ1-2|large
CASSSQPSQGAYTF
TGCGCCAGCAGCTCCCAACCGTCCCAGGGGGCGTACACCTTC
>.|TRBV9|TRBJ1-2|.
CASSVSTAPNYGYTF
TGTGCCAGCAGCGTGTCGACAGCACCTAACTATGGCTACACCTTC
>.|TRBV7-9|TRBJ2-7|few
CSSSSGAYEQYF
TGTTCCAGCAGCTCAGGTGCCTACGAGCAGTACTTC
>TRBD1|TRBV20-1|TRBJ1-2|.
CSAERQTGSGYGYTF
TGCAGTGCAGAGCGCCAGACAGGGTCGGGGTATGGCTACACCTTC
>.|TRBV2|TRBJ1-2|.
CASSDSLNYGYTF
TGTGCCAGCAGCGACAGTCTTAACTATGGCTACACCTTC
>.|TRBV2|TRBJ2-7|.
CASTPVRGYEQYF
TGTGCCAGCACCCCTGTCAGAGGGTACGAGCAGTACTTC
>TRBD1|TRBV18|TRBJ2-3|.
CASSSTGGTDTQYF
TGTGCCAGCTCTTCTACAGGGGGCACAGATACGCAGTATTTT
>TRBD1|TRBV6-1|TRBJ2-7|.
CASSRAGTGGEQYF
TGTGCCAGCAGTCGTGCCGGGACAGGGGGCGAGCAGTACTTC
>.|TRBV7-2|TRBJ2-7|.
CASSLAAGPSYEQYF
TGTGCCAGCAGCTTAGCGGCGGGACCGTCCTACGAGCAGTACTTC
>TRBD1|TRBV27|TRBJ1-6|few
CASRDRENSPLHF
TGTGCCAGCAGGGACAGGGAAAATTCACCCCTCCACTTT
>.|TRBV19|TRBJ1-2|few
CASKGISNYGYTF
TGTGCCAGTAAGGGCATCAGTAACTATGGCTACACCTTC
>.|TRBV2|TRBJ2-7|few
CASSELPGPNEQYF
TGTGCCAGCAGTGAACTCCCGGGGCCCAACGAGCAGTACTTC
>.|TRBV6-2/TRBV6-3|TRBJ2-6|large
CASSNGPGANVLTF
TGTGCCAGCAGCAACGGGCCTGGGGCCAACGTCCTGACTTTC
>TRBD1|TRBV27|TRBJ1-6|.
CASSLGQGELVSPLHF
TGTGCCAGCAGTCTCGGACAGGGGGAGTTGGTATCACCCCTCCACTTT
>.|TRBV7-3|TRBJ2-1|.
CASSLVAANYNEQFF
TGTGCCAGCAGCTTAGTAGCGGCAAATTACAATGAGCAGTTCTTC
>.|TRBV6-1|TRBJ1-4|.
CASSEGVGGVAKLFF
TGTGCCAGCAGTGAAGGGGTTGGCGGGGTGGCAAAACTGTTTTTT
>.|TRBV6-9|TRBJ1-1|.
CASSSGNTEAFF
TGTGCCAGCAGTTCGGGAAACACTGAAGCTTTCTTT
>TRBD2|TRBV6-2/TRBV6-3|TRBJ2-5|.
CASKAGAETQYF
TGTGCCAGCAAGGCGGGAGCTGAGACCCAGTACTTC
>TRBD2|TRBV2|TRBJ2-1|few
CASLAGTSYNEQFF
TGTGCCAGCCTAGCGGGGACCTCCTACAATGAGCAGTTCTTC
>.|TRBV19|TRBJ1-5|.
CASSTSGSGNQPQHF
TGTGCCAGTTCAACCTCAGGGTCGGGCAATCAGCCCCAGCATTTT
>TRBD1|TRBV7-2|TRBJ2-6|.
CASGNRGSGANVLTF
TGTGCCAGTGGCAACAGGGGGTCAGGGGCCAACGTCCTGACTTTC
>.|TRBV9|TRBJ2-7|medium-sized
CASSVWGDPVGEQYF
TGTGCCAGCAGCGTCTGGGGGGACCCCGTGGGCGAGCAGTACTTC
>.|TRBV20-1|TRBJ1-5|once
CSARPNRETRINSNQPQHF
TGCAGTGCTAGACCAAACCGGGAAACAAGAATAAATAGCAATCAGCCCCAGCATTTT
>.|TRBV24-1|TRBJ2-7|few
CATSDGSYEQYF
TGTGCCACCAGTGATGGTTCTTACGAGCAGTACTTC
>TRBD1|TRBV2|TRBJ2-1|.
CASRGQGAYNEQFF
TGTGCCAGCAGGGGACAGGGGGCCTACAATGAGCAGTTCTTC
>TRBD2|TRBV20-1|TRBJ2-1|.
CSASQAGVSYNEQFF
TGCAGTGCTAGCCAAGCGGGAGTGTCCTACAATGAGCAGTTCTTC
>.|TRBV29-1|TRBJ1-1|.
CSIYRVELNTEAFF
TGCAGCATCTACAGGGTTGAACTGAACACTGAAGCTTTCTTT
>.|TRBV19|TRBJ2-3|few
CASSMSGVADTQYF
TGTGCCAGTAGTATGTCTGGGGTTGCAGATACGCAGTATTTT
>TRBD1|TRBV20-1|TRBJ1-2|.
CSAAGTGIHLDGYTF
TGCAGTGCCGCCGGGACAGGGATCCATCTTGATGGCTACACCTTC
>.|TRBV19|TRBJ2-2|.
CASRFRNTGELFF
TGTGCCAGTAGGTTTCGTAACACCGGGGAGCTGTTTTTT
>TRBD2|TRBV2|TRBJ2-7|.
CASSGTSGAYEQYF
TGTGCCAGCAGTGGGACTAGCGGGGCCTACGAGCAGTACTTC